This T cell receptor beta chain was sequenced for a study of Ad26.COV2.S vaccination and SARS-CoV-2 variants. CDR3 length equals 17 residues. Germline-derived CDR1 and CDR2 are LNHNV and YYDKDF (reference sequence). V trimming: 1 base; J trimming: 7 bases; junction bases outside the gene matches: 13. The data were produced by immunoSEQ multiplex PCR, yet TCRdb's version contains in-frame clones alone and is incomplete. The sample contains about 390,000 clones, about 90% of which appear only once. Concerning this clone itself: Its specificity is unknown.

Documented treatment: about 20 received Ad26.COV2.S at low or high dose, single or two shots; roughly 5 received placebo; per-sample allocation not given. Samples analyzed were those drawn on day 63 after the first vaccine or placebo injection. Regarding the study as a whole: Participants given vaccine showed non-spike TCR breadth similar to that of placebo recipients.

The chain has TRBV15 and TRBJ1-5, with 7 bases identical to TRBD1. This TCR was sampled from a person between 18 and 60 years old who received the Ad26.COV2.S COVID-19 vaccine or a placebo. Sequenced material: peripheral blood, taken in a trial of Ad26.COV2.S vaccine versus placebo. The CDR3 DNA reads as TGTGCCACCAGCAGAGTACCCAGGGACAGCGCCTGGCAGCCCCAGCATTTT. Amino acid sequence: CATSRVPRDSAWQPQHF.